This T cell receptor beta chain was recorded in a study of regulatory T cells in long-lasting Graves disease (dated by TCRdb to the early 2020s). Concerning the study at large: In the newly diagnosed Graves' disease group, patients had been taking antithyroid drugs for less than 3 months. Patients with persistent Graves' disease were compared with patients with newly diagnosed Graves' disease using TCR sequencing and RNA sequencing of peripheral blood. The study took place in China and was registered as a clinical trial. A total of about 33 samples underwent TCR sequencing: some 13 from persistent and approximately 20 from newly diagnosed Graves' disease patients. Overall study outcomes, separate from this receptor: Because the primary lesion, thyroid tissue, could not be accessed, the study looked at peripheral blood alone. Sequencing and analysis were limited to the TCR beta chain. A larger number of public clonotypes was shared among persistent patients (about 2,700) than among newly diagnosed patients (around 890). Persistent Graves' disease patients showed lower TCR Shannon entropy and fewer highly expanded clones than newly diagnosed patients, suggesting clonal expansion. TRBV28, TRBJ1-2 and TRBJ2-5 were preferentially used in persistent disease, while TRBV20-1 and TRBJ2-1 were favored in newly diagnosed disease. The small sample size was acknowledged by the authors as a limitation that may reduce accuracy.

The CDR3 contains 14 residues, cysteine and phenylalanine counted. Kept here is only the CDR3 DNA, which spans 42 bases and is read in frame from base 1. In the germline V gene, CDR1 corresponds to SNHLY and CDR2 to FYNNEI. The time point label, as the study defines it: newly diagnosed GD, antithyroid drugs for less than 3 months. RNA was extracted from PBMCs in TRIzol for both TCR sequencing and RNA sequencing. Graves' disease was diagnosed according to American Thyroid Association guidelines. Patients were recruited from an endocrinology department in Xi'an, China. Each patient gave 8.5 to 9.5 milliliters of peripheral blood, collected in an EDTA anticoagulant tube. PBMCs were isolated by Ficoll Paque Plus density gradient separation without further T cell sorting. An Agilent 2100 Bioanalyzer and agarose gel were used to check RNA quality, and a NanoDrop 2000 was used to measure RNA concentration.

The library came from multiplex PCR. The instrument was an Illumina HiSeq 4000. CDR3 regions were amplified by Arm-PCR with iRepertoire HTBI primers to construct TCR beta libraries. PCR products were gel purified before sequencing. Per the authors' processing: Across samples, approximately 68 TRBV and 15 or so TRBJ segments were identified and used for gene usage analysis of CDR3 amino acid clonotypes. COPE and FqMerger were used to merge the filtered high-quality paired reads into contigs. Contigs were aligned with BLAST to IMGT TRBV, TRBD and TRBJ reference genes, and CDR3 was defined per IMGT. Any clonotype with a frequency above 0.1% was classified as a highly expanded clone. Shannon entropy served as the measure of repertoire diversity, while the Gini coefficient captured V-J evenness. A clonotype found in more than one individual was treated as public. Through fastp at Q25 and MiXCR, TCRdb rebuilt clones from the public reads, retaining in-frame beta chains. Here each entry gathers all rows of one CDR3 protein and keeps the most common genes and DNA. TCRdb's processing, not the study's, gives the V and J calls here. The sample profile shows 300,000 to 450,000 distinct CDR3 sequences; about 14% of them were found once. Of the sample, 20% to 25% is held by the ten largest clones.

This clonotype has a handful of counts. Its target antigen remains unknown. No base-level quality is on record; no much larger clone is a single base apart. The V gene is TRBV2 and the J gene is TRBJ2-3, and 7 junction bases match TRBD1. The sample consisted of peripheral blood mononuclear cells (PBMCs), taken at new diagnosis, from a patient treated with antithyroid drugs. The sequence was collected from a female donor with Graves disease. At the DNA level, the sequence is TGTGCTATCGTCGGGACAGCCTACACAGATACGCAGTATTTT. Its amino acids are CAIVGTAYTDTQYF. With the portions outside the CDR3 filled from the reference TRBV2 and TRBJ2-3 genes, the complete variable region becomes EPEVTQTPSHQVTQMGQEVILRCVPISNHLYFYWYRQILGQKVEFLVSFYNNEISEKSEIFDDQFSVERPDGSNFTLKIRSTKLEDSAMYFCAIVGTAYTDTQYFGPGTRLTVL.